The 5 T cell receptor beta chains in this list originate from one sample, sequenced in a study of CD8+ T cells in alopecia areata. The sequencing template was cDNA reverse transcribed from extracted RNA. Data came from immunoSEQ multiplex PCR; TCRdb stores just in-frame clones and leaves some out. The sample shows roughly 100,000 clones, roughly 50% of them seen only once. Sample: CD4+ T cells sorted from blood. These TCRs come from a human donor in good health.

This chain uses TRBV5-6 with TRBJ2-2; D tentatively fits TRBD1 or TRBD2 (5 bases each). This CDR3 has 15 residues. The V gene's germline CDR1 is SGHDT and CDR2 YYEEEE. Trimming pared 1 base from V and 2 bases from J, leaving 9 bases between. DNA for the CDR3: TGTGCCAGCAGCTTGTGGGGACGAAACACCGGGGAGCTGTTTTTT. Its translation: CASSLWGRNTGELFF.

The chain carries TRBV4-1 and TRBJ1-2, with TRBD1 matching over 8 bases. With 6 bases clipped from V and 5 bases from J, the junction kept 11 bases outside the gene matches. The CDR3 has 15 amino acids. Germline V gene data show CDR1 as MGHRA and CDR2 as YSYEKL. Written as DNA, the CDR3 is TGCGCCAGCAGTCAGCCGGGACAGGTGCAATATGGCTACACCTTC. It is translated as CASSQPGQVQYGYTF.

This clone was seen more than once but under ten times. The chain joins TRBV30 to TRBJ1-2; 7 nucleotides align to TRBD1. V gave up 4 bases and J gave up 0 bases; unmatched junction bases: 11. CDR3 length: 16 residues. The germline V gene encodes CDR1 GTSNPN and CDR2 SVGIG (reference sequence). CDR3: CAWNAPGQAPNYGYTF. The CDR3 region has the DNA TGTGCCTGGAACGCCCCCGGACAGGCCCCTAACTATGGCTACACCTTC.

This clone rates as large (0.1 to 1%). The CDR3, as DNA: TGTGCCAGTAGTCCCGGGACACCTAGCACAGATACGCAGTATTTT. Translated: CASSPGTPSTDTQYF. The chain couples TRBV19 to TRBJ2-3, with D maybe TRBD1 (6 bases). V gave up 5 bases and J gave up 0 bases, with 12 bases separating them. Per the germline V gene, CDR1 is LNHDA and CDR2 is SQIVND (reference sequence). The CDR3 runs 15 residues.

This chain joins TRBV5-1 and TRBJ2-3; 14 bases map to TRBD2. With 2 bases clipped from V and 6 bases from J, the junction kept 5 bases outside the gene matches. The CDR3 sequence is 16 residues long. Per germline, CDR1 SGHRS and CDR2 YFSETQ. CDR3 nucleotides: TGCGCCAGCAGCTTAGGGACTAGCGGGGGCTCGGATACGCAGTATTTT. This codes for CASSLGTSGGSDTQYF.